These 3 T cell receptor beta chains were all obtained from the same sample, sequenced in a study of blood T cells in healthy people across ages. A second PCR of about 6 to 11 cycles used a sample-barcoded 5' primer and a J-beta primer mix. MiXCR, applied by TCRdb to the 5' RACE reads, yields one record per CDR3 protein. The table records roughly 800,000 distinct CDR3 sequences, 58% of them present only once. Material: blood. All receptors derive from a man aged 30 to 39 in good health.

The chain carries TRBV6-1 and TRBJ2-4; D ambiguous. The J call is in doubt because the DNA end fits TRBJ2-5 better. The CDR3 sequence is 16 residues long. Per the germline V gene, CDR1 is MNHNS and CDR2 is SASEGT. The chain's CDR3 is CASSEGSWGSQETQYF. The CDR3 nucleotides read TGTGCCAGCAGTGAAGGTAGTTGGGGTAGCCAAGAGACCCAGTACTTC.

Of note for this clonotype: Germline is not matched at one junction end, which may reflect a read error. V gene TRBV13 combines with J gene TRBJ1-1; D call uncertain. This CDR3 is 12 amino acids long. CDR1 is PRHDT and CDR2 is FYEKMQ in the germline V gene (reference sequence). The CDR3 spells CASSLRYTEAFF. The CDR3 bases are TGTGCTAGCAGCCTACGTTACACTGAAGCTTTCTTT. The whole variable domain, remainder taken from reference TRBV13 and TRBJ1-1, is AAGVIQSPRHLIKEKRETATLKCYPIPRHDTVYWYQQGPGQDPQFLISFYEKMQSDKGSIPDRFSAQQFSDYHSELNMSSLELGDSALYFCASSLRYTEAFFGQGTRLTVV.

This chain's CDR3 is CASSQVGLAGVEDKNIQYF. The CDR3, as DNA: TGTGCCAGCAGCCAAGTTGGGCTAGCGGGAGTCGAAGACAAAAACATTCAGTACTTC. This chain connects TRBV4-2 to TRBJ2-5, with TRBD2 identical over 10 bases. TRBJ2-4 matches the DNA end more closely, so the J call is doubtful. The CDR3 totals 19 residues. Germline assignment: CDR1 LGHNA and CDR2 YNFKEQ.